Below, one TCR beta chain is given with its context. Its antigen remains unknown. This sample is part of a study of a mutant IDH1 vaccine in newly diagnosed glioma. Study details: Before enrollment, the patients had been treated with radiotherapy alone, temozolomide alone, or both together. Most of them had received both. Study-level findings and limits: Apparently unrelated to pseudoprogression were changes in the top peripheral T cell clonotypes. More than 80% of patients showed vaccine-induced immune responses across multiple MHC alleles.

Data came from immunoSEQ multiplex PCR; TCRdb stores just in-frame clones and leaves some out. This table holds tens of thousands of clones, about 81% found once. Time point defined: week 47, end of study. A 20-mer mutant IDH1 peptide at 300 ug was injected subcutaneously with topical imiquimod. The germline CDR1 and CDR2 sequences are SEHNR and FQNEAQ (reference sequence). The trim removed 2 bases at V and 3 bases at J, leaving 4 bases unmatched. This CDR3 has 15 amino acids. The V call is TRBV7-9, the J call TRBJ1-2; 9 bases are a match to TRBD1. Material: PBMCs, obtained from a glioma patient whose treatment included an IDH1 peptide vaccine. The sequence was collected from a man aged 35 to 55 with glioma. CDR3 nucleotides: TGTGCCAGCAGCTTAACCGACAGGGGGGACTATGGCTACACCTTC. Translated: CASSLTDRGDYGYTF.